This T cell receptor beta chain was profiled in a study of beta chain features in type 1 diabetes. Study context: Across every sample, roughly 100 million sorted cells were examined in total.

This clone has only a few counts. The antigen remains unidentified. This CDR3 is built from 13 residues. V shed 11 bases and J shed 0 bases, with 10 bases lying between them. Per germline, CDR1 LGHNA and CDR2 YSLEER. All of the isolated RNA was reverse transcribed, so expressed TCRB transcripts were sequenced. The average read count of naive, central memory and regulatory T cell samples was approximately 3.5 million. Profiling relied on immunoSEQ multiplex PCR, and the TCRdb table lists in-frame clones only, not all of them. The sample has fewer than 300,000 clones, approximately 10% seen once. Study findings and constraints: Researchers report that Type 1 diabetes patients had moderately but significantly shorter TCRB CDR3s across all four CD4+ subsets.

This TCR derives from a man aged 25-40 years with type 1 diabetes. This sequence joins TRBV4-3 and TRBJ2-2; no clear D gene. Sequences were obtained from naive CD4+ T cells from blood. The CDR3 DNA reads TGCGCCGAGGCCATCCCGAACACCGGGGAGCTGTTTTTT. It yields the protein CAEAIPNTGELFF.